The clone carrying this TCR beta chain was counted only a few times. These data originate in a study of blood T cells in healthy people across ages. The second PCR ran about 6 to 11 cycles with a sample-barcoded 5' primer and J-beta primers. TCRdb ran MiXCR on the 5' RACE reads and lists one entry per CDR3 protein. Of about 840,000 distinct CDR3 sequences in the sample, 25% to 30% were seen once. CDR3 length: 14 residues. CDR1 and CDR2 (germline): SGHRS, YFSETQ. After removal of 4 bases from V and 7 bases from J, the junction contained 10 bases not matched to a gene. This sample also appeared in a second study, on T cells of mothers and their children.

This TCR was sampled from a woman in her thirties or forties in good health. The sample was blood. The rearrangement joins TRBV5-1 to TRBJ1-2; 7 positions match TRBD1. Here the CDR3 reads CASSPSLEGAGYTF. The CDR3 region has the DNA TGCGCCAGCAGCCCGAGCCTCGAGGGGGCTGGCTACACCTTC.